This T cell receptor (beta chain) was sequenced for a study of vaccination effects on CD4 cells after COVID-19. Between days 9 and 11 of culture, CD4+ T cells were separated out. Every participant took two doses of the BNT162b2 or mRNA-1273 vaccine. Produced via immunoSEQ multiplex PCR; TCRdb's table is partial and in-frame only. The repertoire holds 72,000 or so clones, with 74% as singletons. CDR1 MRHNA and CDR2 SNTAGT come from the germline V gene. This CDR3 has 16 residues. The V and J ends lost 0 bases and 6 bases respectively, with 17 bases between them. This clone was observed a handful of times. Its cognate antigen is unknown.

The rearrangement links TRBV6-4 to TRBJ1-2, with D perhaps TRBD1 (5 bases). Sequencing used CD4+ T cells from PBMCs cultured without peptide, obtained after COVID-19 vaccination. The origin of this receptor is a human donor who received a COVID-19 vaccine. The CDR3 bases are TGTGCCAGCAGTGACTCCCCCTGGACCGCCAGGGATGGCTACACCTTC. Translating it yields CASSDSPWTARDGYTF.